This T cell receptor beta chain was identified in a study of type 1 and type 2 diabetes patients. Study information: CD4+ or CD8+ T cells were positively selected from PBMCs with microbeads.

A remark on this clonotype: Its antigen is unidentified.

PCR was run on genomic DNA. The TCR beta CDR3 region was amplified using 30 forward and 13 reverse primers. TCRdb re-called the multiplex PCR reads through MiXCR, storing one row per CDR3 protein. Of 250,000 to 300,000 distinct CDR3 sequences listed, over 45% were seen once; the top ten hold roughly 15%. The germline V gene encodes CDR1 MNHEY and CDR2 SMNVEV (reference sequence). The V gene lost 7 bases and the J gene lost 3 bases, with 12 bases spanning the gap. This CDR3 is built from 13 residues. General study results and limits: Some expanded clones seen only in T1D might occur in additional T2D or control samples. In type 2 diabetes, highly-expanded CD4+ clones took a median about 3.9% of reads. Type 1 diabetes repertoires were significantly less diverse than type 2 diabetes ones.

The sequencing input was peripheral blood mononuclear cells (PBMCs). The chain uses TRBV27 and TRBJ1-1; D is possibly TRBD1 (5 bases). The source is a man aged 18-30 years with type 2 diabetes. This chain's CDR3 is CASKPGLDTEAFF. The CDR3 DNA reads as TGTGCCAGCAAACCGGGGCTCGACACTGAAGCTTTCTTT.